This T cell receptor (beta chain) was identified during a study of control samples from healthy donors and cancer patients. TCRdb's copy holds only in-frame clones and misses some; the assay was immunoSEQ multiplex PCR. The sample lists 100,000 to 150,000 clones; approximately 92% were seen once. Germline V lookup: CDR1 WNHNN, CDR2 SYGVQD (reference sequence). The V gene lost 8 bases and the J gene lost 8 bases, with 12 bases spanning the gap. The CDR3 extends over 12 amino acids. Source material: blood. The gene calls are TRBV10-1 and TRBJ2-2; D unclear. The sequence came from a man younger than 30 in good health. The CDR3 DNA is TGCGCCAGCTCTCCGGTGGATGGGGAGCTGTTTTTT. This encodes CASSPVDGELFF.